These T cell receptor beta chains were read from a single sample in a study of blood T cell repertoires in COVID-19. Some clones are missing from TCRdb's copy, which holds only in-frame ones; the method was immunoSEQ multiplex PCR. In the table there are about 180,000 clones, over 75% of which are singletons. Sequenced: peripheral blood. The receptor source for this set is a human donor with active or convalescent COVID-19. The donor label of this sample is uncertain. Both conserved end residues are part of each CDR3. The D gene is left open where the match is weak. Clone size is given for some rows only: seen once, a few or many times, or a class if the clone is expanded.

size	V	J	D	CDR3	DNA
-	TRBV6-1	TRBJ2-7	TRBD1	CASSDPGTGKNEQYF	TGTGCCAGCAGTGACCCCGGGACAGGGAAAAACGAGCAGTACTTC
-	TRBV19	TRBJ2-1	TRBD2	CATGLAGAPTMSRQFF	TGTGCCACCGGACTAGCGGGAGCTCCTACAATGAGCCGCCAGTTCTTC
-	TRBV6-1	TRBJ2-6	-	CASSEELRPGANVLTF	TGTGCCAGCAGTGAGGAACTACGGCCAGGGGCCAACGTCCTGACTTTC
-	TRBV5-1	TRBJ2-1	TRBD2	CASSFKLAVYNEQFF	TGCGCCAGCAGCTTCAAACTAGCGGTCTACAATGAGCAGTTCTTC
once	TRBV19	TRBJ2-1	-	CASRPGVVNNEQFF	TGTGCCAGCCGTCCGGGGGTGGTGAACAATGAGCAGTTCTTC
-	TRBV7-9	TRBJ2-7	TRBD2	CASSRSPVTSGTDAYEQYF	TGTGCCAGCAGCCGATCCCCCGTCACTAGCGGGACCGACGCCTACGAGCAGTACTTC
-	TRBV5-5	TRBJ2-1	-	CASIQGDEQFF	TGTGCCAGCATACAGGGAGATGAGCAGTTCTTC
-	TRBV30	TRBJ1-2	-	CAWEYRVGYTF	TGTGCCTGGGAATACAGGGTTGGCTACACCTTC
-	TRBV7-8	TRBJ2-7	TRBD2	CASSLGTSGRYEQYF	TGTGCCAGCAGCTTGGGGACTAGCGGGAGATACGAGCAGTACTTC
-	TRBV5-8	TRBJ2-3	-	CASSLAGGAQYF	TGTGCCAGCAGCTTGGCCGGGGGTGCGCAGTATTTT
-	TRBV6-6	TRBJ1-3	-	CASSYSSPSAGNTIYF	TGTGCCAGCAGTTACTCATCCCCTTCCGCTGGAAACACCATATATTTT
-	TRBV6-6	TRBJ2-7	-	CASRTSGRSSYEQYF	TGTGCCAGCAGGACGAGCGGTAGGAGCTCCTACGAGCAGTACTTC
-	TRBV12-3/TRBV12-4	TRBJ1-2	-	CASSSPGENGYTF	TGTGCCAGCAGTTCCCCAGGGGAAAATGGCTACACCTTC